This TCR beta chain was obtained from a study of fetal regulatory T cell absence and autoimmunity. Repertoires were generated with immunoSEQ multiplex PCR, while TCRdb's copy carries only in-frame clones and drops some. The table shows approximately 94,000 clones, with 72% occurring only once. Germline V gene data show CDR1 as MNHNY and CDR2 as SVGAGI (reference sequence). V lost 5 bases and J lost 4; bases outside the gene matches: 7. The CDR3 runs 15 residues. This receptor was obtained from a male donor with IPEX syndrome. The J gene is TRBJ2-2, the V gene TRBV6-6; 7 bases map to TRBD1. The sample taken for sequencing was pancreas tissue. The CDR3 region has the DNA TGTGCCAGCAGTCATCTGGACAGGAGCACCGGGGAGCTGTTTTTT. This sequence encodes CASSHLDRSTGELFF.